Listed below are T cell receptor beta chains from one sample, sequenced in a study of Graves' ophthalmopathy and Graves' hyperthyroidism. TCRdb reanalysed the multiplex PCR reads using MiXCR and keeps one entry per CDR3 protein. The data show 350,000 to 400,000 distinct CDR3 sequences, 15% to 20% seen once. The sample consisted of peripheral blood. The receptor source for this set is a woman aged 18-30 years with Graves' ophthalmopathy. CDR3s include the opening cysteine and the closing phenylalanine or tryptophan. D genes are given only for firm matches. Only part of the rows carry a size: once, few, many, or a class if the clone is expanded.

j_call v_call d_call clone_size cdr3_nt cdr3_aa
TRBJ1-2 TRBV13 TRBD1 many TGTGCCAGCAGCTTGGGACAGGAGTATGGCTACACCTTC CASSLGQEYGYTF
TRBJ1-1 TRBV4-1 - many TGCGCCAGCAGCCACCAGGCGGACCTAGAAGCTTTCTTT CASSHQADLEAFF
TRBJ2-7 TRBV6-5 - many TGTGCCAGCAGTTACGGGTCGGGGGACGAGCAGTACTTC CASSYGSGDEQYF
TRBJ2-7 TRBV6-2/TRBV6-3 - many TGTGCCAGCAGTTACGGTACGACCCACGAGCAGTACTTC CASSYGTTHEQYF
TRBJ2-5 TRBV7-8 TRBD2 many TGTGCCAGCAGCCTGGGGCGGACTAGCGGAATTCAAGAGACCCAGTACTTC CASSLGRTSGIQETQYF
TRBJ1-1 TRBV28 TRBD1 many TGTGCCAGCAGTACCCCCGGGACAGCGACTATAGGAGCTTTCTTT CASSTPGTATIGAFF
TRBJ1-1 TRBV12-3/TRBV12-4 TRBD1 many TGTGCCAGCAGTTTATTGGGGGGGCAGGGGGCGGCTGAAGCTTTCTTT CASSLLGGQGAAEAFF
TRBJ2-7 TRBV6-2/TRBV6-3 - - TGTGCCAGCAGTTCGCCGAGTGGGAACAGCTACGAGCAGTACTTC CASSSPSGNSYEQYF
TRBJ2-7 TRBV6-5 TRBD1 many TGTGCCAGCAGATCGACAGGGGGAAGCTACGAGCAGTACTTC CASRSTGGSYEQYF
TRBJ2-2 TRBV2 - many TGTGCCAGCAGTGAAGTGAAAGGACGTACCGGGGAGCTGTTTTTT CASSEVKGRTGELFF
TRBJ2-4 TRBV15 - many TGTGCCACCAGCAGAGCACTGGCAGGGGTTAATATAGCCAAAAACATTCAGTACTTC CATSRALAGVNIAKNIQYF
TRBJ2-3 TRBV5-1 - many TGCGCCAGCAGCTTGGTGGCGGGCCGCACAGATACGCAGTATTTT CASSLVAGRTDTQYF
TRBJ2-1 TRBV6-2/TRBV6-3 TRBD2 - TGTGCCAGCAGTCATCCCCGGACTAGGGGCCTCTATGAGCAGTTCTTC CASSHPRTRGLYEQFF
TRBJ2-2 TRBV6-2/TRBV6-3 - many TGTGCCAGCAGTTACTCCCTCTCAGGGCTGGTTTTCGGGGAGCTGTTTTTT CASSYSLSGLVFGELFF
TRBJ2-7 TRBV19 - - TGTGCCAGTAGTCCACTCGGAGCTCGTGGGCTCTACGAGCAGTACTTC CASSPLGARGLYEQYF
TRBJ2-5 TRBV12-3/TRBV12-4 TRBD2 - TGTGCCAGCAGTCCATTTCTAGCGGGAGGGCAAGAGACCCAGTACTTC CASSPFLAGGQETQYF
TRBJ1-1 TRBV6-5 TRBD1 - TGTGCCAGCAGTTTTGGGGACAGACCGAACACTGAAGCTTTCTTT CASSFGDRPNTEAFF
TRBJ2-5 TRBV6-1 - few TGTGCCAGCAGTGAAATGGGGTACCAAGAGACCCAGTACTTC CASSEMGYQETQYF
TRBJ2-5 TRBV10-1 - - TGCGCCAGCAGTTCGGACAAGGAATACGTGACCCAGTACTTC CASSSDKEYVTQYF
TRBJ2-7 TRBV28 TRBD2 few TGTGCCAGCAGTTTAGCCGTCCGGGGGGGCAGCTCCTACGAGCAGTACTTC CASSLAVRGGSSYEQYF
TRBJ2-7 TRBV20-1 - many TGCAGTGCTAGGCCCGCTACCTACGAGCAGTACTTC CSARPATYEQYF
TRBJ2-2 TRBV7-2 - many TGTGCCAGCAGCTTATGGACCGAGACCGGGGAGCTGTTTTTT CASSLWTETGELFF
TRBJ1-1 TRBV29-1 - many TGCAGCGTCGACTCAGGGTGGGGGAACACTGAAGCTTCCTTT CSVDSGWGNTEASF
TRBJ1-1 TRBV5-1 TRBD1 many TGCGCCAGCAGCATCCAAGGACAGGGCTGGACTGAAGCTTTCTTT CASSIQGQGWTEAFF
TRBJ2-5 TRBV6-2/TRBV6-3 TRBD1 - TGTGCCAGCAGCCCCCACAGGGGGCGCGGAGAGACCCAGTACTTC CASSPHRGRGETQYF
TRBJ2-5 TRBV28 - many TGTGCCAGCAGTTCCCTCATGGGACAACAAGAGACCCAGTACTTC CASSSLMGQQETQYF
TRBJ1-2 TRBV29-1 - many TGCAGCGACCACGGGGAAGGTAGTGGTGGCTACACCTTC CSDHGEGSGGYTF
TRBJ2-5 TRBV4-1 TRBD2 many TGCGCCAGCAGCCAGTATGGACTAGCGGGGCGAGAGACCCAGTACTTC CASSQYGLAGRETQYF
TRBJ1-2 TRBV4-3 - many TGCGCCAGCAGCCAAGACCAAACAGGGCAGGGTGGCTACACCTTC CASSQDQTGQGGYTF